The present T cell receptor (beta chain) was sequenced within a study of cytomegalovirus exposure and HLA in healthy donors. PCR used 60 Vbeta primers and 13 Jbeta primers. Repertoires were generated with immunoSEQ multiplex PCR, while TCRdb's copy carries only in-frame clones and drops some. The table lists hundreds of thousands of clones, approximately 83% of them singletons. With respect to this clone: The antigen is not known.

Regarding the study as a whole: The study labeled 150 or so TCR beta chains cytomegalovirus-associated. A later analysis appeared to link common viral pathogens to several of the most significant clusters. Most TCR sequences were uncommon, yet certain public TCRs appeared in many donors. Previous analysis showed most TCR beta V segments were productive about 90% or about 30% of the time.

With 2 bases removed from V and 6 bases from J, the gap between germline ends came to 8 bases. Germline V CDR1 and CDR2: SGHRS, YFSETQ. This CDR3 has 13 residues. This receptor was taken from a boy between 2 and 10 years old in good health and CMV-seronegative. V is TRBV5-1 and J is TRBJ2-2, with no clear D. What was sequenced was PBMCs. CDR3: CASSLPEAGELFF. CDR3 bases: TGCGCCAGCAGCTTACCTGAGGCCGGGGAGCTGTTTTTT.